These 17 T cell receptor beta chains share one sample of origin, sequenced in a study of chemoradiotherapy in HPV16-positive cancers. Some clones are missing from TCRdb's copy, which holds only in-frame ones; the method was immunoSEQ multiplex PCR. The sample has tens of thousands of clones, almost 90% seen once; the top ten hold over 4%. The sequenced sample was blood, obtained from a patient who underwent chemoradiotherapy. These receptors all come from a human donor with HPV-associated anogenital cancer.

J is TRBJ2-7 and V is TRBV30; 7 nucleotides match TRBD2. This CDR3 has 14 residues. Germline values: CDR1 GTSNPN, CDR2 SVGIG (reference sequence). J was trimmed by 2 bases and V by 2 bases; bases with no gene match: 6. The chain's CDR3 is CAWSLDGTTYEQYF. The CDR3 nucleotides read TGTGCCTGGAGTCTGGACGGGACTACCTACGAGCAGTACTTC.

J is TRBJ1-1 and V is TRBV4-1; 7 positions agree with TRBD1. Germline CDR1 MGHRA, CDR2 YSYEKL. The ends lost 0 bases at V and 1 base at J; junction bases unmatched: 8. The CDR3 totals 17 residues. The CDR3 DNA sequence: TGCGCCAGCAGCCAAGACCGACAGGGAGCGAGGAACACTGAAGCTTTCTTT. Its translation: CASSQDRQGARNTEAFF.

The V and J genes are TRBV12-2 and TRBJ2-2; TRBD2 was called by the table and not checked on the DNA. TRBV12-2 is a known pseudogene. The CDR3 loop spans 19 amino acids. CDR3 region: CASRLPPPDVAGVSGELFF. CDR3 DNA sequence: TGTGCAAGTCGCTTGCCCCCGCCAGATGTAGCGGGAGTATCCGGGGAGCTGTTTTTT.

The chain employs TRBV5-6 and TRBJ1-2; no definite D call. Germline values: CDR1 SGHDT, CDR2 YYEEEE. Trimming took 3 bases from V and 2 from J, leaving 8 bases between them. The CDR3 is 13 amino acids. The CDR3 coding sequence is TGTGCCAGCAGCTCCAAGTTGAACTATGGCTACACCTTC. It is translated as CASSSKLNYGYTF.

The CDR3 loop reads CASRLLAASSYEQYF. The CDR3, as DNA: TGTGCCAGCAGGCTACTAGCGGCCAGCTCCTACGAGCAGTACTTC. This chain connects TRBV11-2 to TRBJ2-7, with 8 bases that match TRBD2. From germline, CDR1 is SGHAT and CDR2 FQNNGV. The CDR3 is 15 amino acids. V shed 6 bases, J shed 0 bases, and the junction held 7 bases outside the gene matches.

The chain is built from TRBV11-3 and TRBJ2-1; 8 bases map to TRBD2. Germline V gene data show CDR1 as SGHNT and CDR2 as YENEEA. The trim removed 2 bases at V and 5 bases at J, leaving 17 bases unmatched. The CDR3 has 19 residues. CDR3 protein: CASSLLGLGQMQKHNEQFF. DNA for the CDR3: TGTGCCAGCAGCTTATTGGGACTAGGCCAAATGCAGAAACACAATGAGCAGTTCTTC.

The table lists this clone with a count of one. The V gene is TRBV2, the J gene TRBJ1-2; possibly TRBD1 for D (6 bases). CDR3 length: 15 residues. The germline V gene encodes CDR1 SNHLY and CDR2 FYNNEI. V lost 5 bases, J lost 7 bases, and 20 bases lay in between. The CDR3 loop is CASSRGGGRSGGYTF. In nucleotides, the CDR3 is TGTGCCAGCAGTCGCGGAGGGGGGAGAAGTGGTGGCTACACCTTC.

The rearrangement uses TRBV7-9 and TRBJ1-1, with D possibly TRBD1 on 5 matching bases. CDR3 size: 13 residues. Germline CDR1 reads SEHNR; CDR2 reads FQNEAQ (reference sequence). V was clipped by 0 bases and J by 7 bases, with 9 bases between them. The CDR3 is CASSLAGRVEAFF. The CDR3 DNA sequence: TGTGCCAGCAGCTTAGCGGGACGGGTTGAAGCTTTCTTT.

This chain joins TRBV10-3 and TRBJ2-3; D is possibly TRBD2 (5 bases). Germline CDR1 and CDR2: ENHRY and SYGVKD. The CDR3 spans 15 residues. V lost 4 bases, J lost 3 bases, and 14 bases lay in between. CDR3 DNA sequence: TGTGCCATCAGTGTAGGAGTGTCGGGGACAGATACGCAGTATTTT. Protein product: CAISVGVSGTDTQYF.

The chain carries TRBV19 and TRBJ2-2; unclear D gene. Looked up from germline, CDR1 is LNHDA and CDR2 is SQIVND (reference sequence). The V end lost 1 base, the J end lost 4 bases, and 7 bases lay between the germline ends. The CDR3 runs to 14 residues. The CDR3 here is CASSIGGSTGELFF. The CDR3 DNA sequence: TGTGCCAGTAGTATAGGTGGTTCCACCGGGGAGCTGTTTTTT.

The V gene is TRBV14, the J gene TRBJ1-2; D remains ambiguous. Germline V gives CDR1 SGHDN, CDR2 FVKESK. Trimming removed 3 bases from V and 7 bases from J, with 6 bases in between. This CDR3 has 11 residues. DNA of the CDR3: TGTGCCAGCAGCCAGACCGGTGGCTACACCTTC. Translated: CASSQTGGYTF. The whole variable domain, filled in from reference TRBV14 and TRBJ1-2, reads EAGVTQFPSHSVIEKGQTVTLRCDPISGHDNLYWYRRVMGKEIKFLLHFVKESKQDESGMPNNRFLAERTGGTYSTLKVQPAELEDSGVYFCASSQTGGYTFGSGTRLTVV.

The V and J genes are TRBV10-1 and TRBJ1-1, with D possibly being TRBD1 (6 bases). The germline V and J ends were trimmed by 0 bases and 4 bases, with 18 bases remaining between them. Germline assignment: CDR1 WNHNN and CDR2 SYGVQD (reference sequence). The CDR3 has 17 amino acids. For the CDR3, the DNA is TGCGCCAGCAGTGAGTCTTACGGCCGGGACATCTCCACTGAAGCTTTCTTT. It specifies CASSESYGRDISTEAFF.

The chain links TRBV5-1 to TRBJ2-1, with TRBD1 as a possible D gene (6 bases). From germline, CDR1 is SGHRS and CDR2 YFSETQ. This CDR3 comprises 16 residues. V was shortened by 2 bases and J by 0 bases, with 12 bases between the two germline ends. CDR3 loop: CASSFFDRSSYNEQFF. For the CDR3, the DNA is TGCGCCAGCAGCTTTTTTGACAGGAGCTCCTACAATGAGCAGTTCTTC.

The chain is built from TRBV7-2 and TRBJ2-5; 7 bases match TRBD1. The J segment lost 4 bases and the V segment lost 3 bases, leaving 5 bases of the junction unmatched. Germline CDR1 SGHTA, CDR2 FQGNSA. The CDR3 runs 14 residues. The chain's CDR3 is CASSLTGLAETQYF. In DNA, the CDR3 is TGTGCCAGCAGCTTGACAGGGTTAGCAGAGACCCAGTACTTC.

The rearrangement links TRBV5-8 to TRBJ1-4, with a possible D match to TRBD1 (6 bases). Trimming took off 3 bases at V and 6 bases at J, with 12 bases between the two ends. This CDR3 spans 14 amino acids. CDR1 and CDR2 from the germline V gene are SGHTS and YDEGEE. CDR3 DNA: TGTGCCAGCAGCTCGGGACAAGGACATGAAAAACTGTTTTTT. It yields the protein CASSSGQGHEKLFF.

The chain couples TRBV14 to TRBJ1-3; unclear D gene. This CDR3 comprises 14 residues. Germline lookup yields CDR1 SGHDN and CDR2 FVKESK. Trimming pared 3 bases from V and 4 bases from J, leaving 10 bases between. The CDR3 DNA follows: TGTGCCAGCAGCCATCGGCCTAAGGGAAACACCATATATTTT. It yields the protein CASSHRPKGNTIYF.

The V call is TRBV18, the J call TRBJ1-2, with D perhaps matching TRBD1 (5 bases). The germline V and J ends were trimmed by 2 bases and 0 bases, with 13 bases remaining between them. CDR1 is KGHSH and CDR2 is LQKENI in the germline V gene. The CDR3 totals 16 residues. CDR3 DNA: TGTGCCAGCTCACCAAATCAGGGCTCTTCTAACTATGGCTACACCTTC. Its translation: CASSPNQGSSNYGYTF.